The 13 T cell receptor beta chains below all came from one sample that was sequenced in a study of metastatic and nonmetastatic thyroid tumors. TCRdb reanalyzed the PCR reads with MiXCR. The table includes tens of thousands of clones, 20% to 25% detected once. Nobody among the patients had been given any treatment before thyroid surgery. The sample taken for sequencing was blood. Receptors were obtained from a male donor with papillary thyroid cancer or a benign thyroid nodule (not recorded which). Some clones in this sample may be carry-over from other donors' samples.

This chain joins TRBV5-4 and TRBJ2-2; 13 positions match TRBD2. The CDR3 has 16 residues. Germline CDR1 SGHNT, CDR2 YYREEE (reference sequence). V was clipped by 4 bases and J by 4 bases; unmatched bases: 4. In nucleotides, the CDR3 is TGTGCCAGCAGCCCCTGGACTAGCGGGAGCACCGGGGAGCTGTTTTTT. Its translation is CASSPWTSGSTGELFF.

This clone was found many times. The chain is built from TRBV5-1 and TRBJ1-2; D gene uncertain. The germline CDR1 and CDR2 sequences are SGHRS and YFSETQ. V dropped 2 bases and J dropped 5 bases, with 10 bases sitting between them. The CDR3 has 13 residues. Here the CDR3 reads CASSFSAEYGYTF. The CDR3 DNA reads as TGCGCCAGCAGCTTTTCGGCGGAATATGGCTACACCTTC.

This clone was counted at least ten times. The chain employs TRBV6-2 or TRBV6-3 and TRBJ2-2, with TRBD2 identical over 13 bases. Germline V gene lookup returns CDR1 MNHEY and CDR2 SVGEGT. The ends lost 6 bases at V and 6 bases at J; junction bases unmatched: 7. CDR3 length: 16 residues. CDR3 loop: CASRRGTSGKAGELFF. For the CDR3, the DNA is TGTGCCAGCAGGCGCGGGACTAGCGGGAAGGCCGGGGAGCTGTTTTTT.

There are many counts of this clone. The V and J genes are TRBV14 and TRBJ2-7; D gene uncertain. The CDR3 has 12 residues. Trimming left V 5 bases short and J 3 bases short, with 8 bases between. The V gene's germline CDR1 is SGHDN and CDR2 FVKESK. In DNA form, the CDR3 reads TGTGCCAGCAGCTTGGGCCTCTACGAGCAGTACTTC. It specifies CASSLGLYEQYF. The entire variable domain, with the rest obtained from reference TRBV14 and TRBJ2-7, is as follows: EAGVTQFPSHSVIEKGQTVTLRCDPISGHDNLYWYRRVMGKEIKFLLHFVKESKQDESGMPNNRFLAERTGGTYSTLKVQPAELEDSGVYFCASSLGLYEQYFGPGTRLTVT.

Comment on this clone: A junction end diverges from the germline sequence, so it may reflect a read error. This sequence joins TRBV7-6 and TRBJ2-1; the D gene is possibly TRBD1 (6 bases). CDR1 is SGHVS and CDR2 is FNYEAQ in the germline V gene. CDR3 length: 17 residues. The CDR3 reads CASSLEPLAGVYNDQFF. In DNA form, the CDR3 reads TGTGCCAGCAGCTTAGAACCCCTTGCAGGGGTGTACAATGACCAGTTCTTC.

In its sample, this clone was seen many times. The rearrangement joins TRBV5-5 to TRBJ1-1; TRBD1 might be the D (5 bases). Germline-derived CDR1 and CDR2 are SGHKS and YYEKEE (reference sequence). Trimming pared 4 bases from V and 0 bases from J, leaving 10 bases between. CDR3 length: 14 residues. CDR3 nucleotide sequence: TGTGCCAGCAGCCCGGGACCTATGAACACTGAAGCTTTCTTT. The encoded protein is CASSPGPMNTEAFF.

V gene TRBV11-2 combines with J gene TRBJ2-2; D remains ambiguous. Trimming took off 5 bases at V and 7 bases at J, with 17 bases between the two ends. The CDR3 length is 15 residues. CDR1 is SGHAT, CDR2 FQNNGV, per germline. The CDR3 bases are TGTGCCAGCAGCCCGGCAACTGGCCAAGACGGGGAGCTGTTTTTT. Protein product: CASSPATGQDGELFF. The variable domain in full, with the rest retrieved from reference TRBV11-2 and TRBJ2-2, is EAGVAQSPRYKIIEKRQSVAFWCNPISGHATLYWYQQILGQGPKLLIQFQNNGVVDDSQLPKDRFSAERLKGVDSTLKIQPAKLEDSAVYLCASSPATGQDGELFFGEGSRLTVL.

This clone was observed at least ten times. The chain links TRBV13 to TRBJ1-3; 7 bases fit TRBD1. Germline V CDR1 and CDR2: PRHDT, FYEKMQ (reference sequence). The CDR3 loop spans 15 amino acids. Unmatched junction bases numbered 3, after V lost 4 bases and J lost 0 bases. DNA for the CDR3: TGTGCCAGCAGCTGGACAGGTCTCTCTGGAAACACCATATATTTT. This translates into CASSWTGLSGNTIYF.

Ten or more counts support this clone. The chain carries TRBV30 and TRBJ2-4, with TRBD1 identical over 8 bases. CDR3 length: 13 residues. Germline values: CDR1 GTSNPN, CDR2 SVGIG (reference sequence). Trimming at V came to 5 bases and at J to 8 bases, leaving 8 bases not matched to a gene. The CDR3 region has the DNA TGTGCCTGGGGCCTCGGGGGACAGGACATTCAGTACTTC. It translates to CAWGLGGQDIQYF.

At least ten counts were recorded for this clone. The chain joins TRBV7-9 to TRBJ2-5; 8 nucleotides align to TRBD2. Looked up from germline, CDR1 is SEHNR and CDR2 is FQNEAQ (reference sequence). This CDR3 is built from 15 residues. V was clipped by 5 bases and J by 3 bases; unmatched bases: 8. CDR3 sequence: CASSLTSGGKETQYF. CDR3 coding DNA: TGTGCCAGCAGCCTTACATCGGGGGGGAAAGAGACCCAGTACTTC.

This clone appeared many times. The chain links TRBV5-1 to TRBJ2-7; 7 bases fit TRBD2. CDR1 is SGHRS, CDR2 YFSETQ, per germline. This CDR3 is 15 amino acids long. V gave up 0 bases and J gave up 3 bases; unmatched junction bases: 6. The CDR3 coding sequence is TGCGCCAGCAGCTTGGGGGCTAGCGGTAACTACGAGCAGTACTTC. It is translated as CASSLGASGNYEQYF. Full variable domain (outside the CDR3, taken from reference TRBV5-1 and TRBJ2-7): KAGVTQTPRYLIKTRGQQVTLSCSPISGHRSVSWYQQTPGQGLQFLFEYFSETQRNKGNFPGRFSGRQFSNSRSEMNVSTLELGDSALYLCASSLGASGNYEQYFGPGTRLTVT.

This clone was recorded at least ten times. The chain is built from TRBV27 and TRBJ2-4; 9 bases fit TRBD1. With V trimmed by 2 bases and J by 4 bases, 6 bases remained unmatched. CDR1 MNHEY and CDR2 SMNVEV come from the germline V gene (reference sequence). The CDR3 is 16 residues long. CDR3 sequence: CASSLSQQGAKNIQYF. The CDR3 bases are TGTGCCAGCAGTTTAAGCCAACAGGGGGCGAAAAACATTCAGTACTTC.

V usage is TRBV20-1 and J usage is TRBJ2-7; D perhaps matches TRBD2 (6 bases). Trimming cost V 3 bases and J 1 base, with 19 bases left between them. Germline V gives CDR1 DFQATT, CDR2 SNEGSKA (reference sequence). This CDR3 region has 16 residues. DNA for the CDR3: TGCAGTGCTAGTGACCCTCTGCAGGGAGGTTCCTACGAGCAGTACTTC. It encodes CSASDPLQGGSYEQYF.